The 25 T cell receptor beta chains below come from one sample, sequenced in a study of blood T cell repertoires in COVID-19. Here immunoSEQ multiplex PCR was the method, and the copy in TCRdb shows in-frame clones only, minus some. Found here are some 180,000 clones, roughly 83% of them singletons; the top ten hold almost 6%. The material sequenced was peripheral blood. The source is a woman aged 35 to 49 with COVID-19, enrolled during active disease.

In its sample, this clone was seen a few times. The chain is built from TRBV5-1 and TRBJ2-6; no clear D gene. CDR3 length: 14 amino acids. Trimming removed 3 bases at V and 3 bases at J, with 7 bases between. Germline values: CDR1 SGHRS, CDR2 YFSETQ. The CDR3 nucleotides are TGCGCCAGCAGCTCAACGGGTGGGGCCAACGTCCTGACTTTC. Protein sequence: CASSSTGGANVLTF.

The chain links TRBV3-1 (or the pseudogene TRBV3-2) to TRBJ2-1; TRBD2 matches at 7 bases. This CDR3 is 13 amino acids long. Trimming cost V 1 base and J 6 bases; bases outside gene matches: 0. Germline CDR1 is LGHDT and CDR2 is YNNKEL (reference sequence). This CDR3 reads CASSQGLANEQFF. DNA for the CDR3: TGTGCCAGCAGCCAAGGACTAGCCAATGAGCAGTTCTTC.

The gene calls are TRBV5-1 and TRBJ1-3; no firm D call. The CDR3 runs to 14 residues. The V gene's germline CDR1 is SGHRS and CDR2 YFSETQ. Trimming left V 4 bases short and J 5 bases short, with 13 bases between. In nucleotides, the CDR3 is TGCGCCAGCAGCAACGGTAATCCCCGAAACACCATATATTTT. Protein product: CASSNGNPRNTIYF.

V gene TRBV3-1 (or the pseudogene TRBV3-2) combines with J gene TRBJ1-5; unclear D gene. V was trimmed by 1 base and J by 5 bases, leaving 9 bases between them. Per the germline V gene, CDR1 is LGHDT and CDR2 is YNNKEL (reference sequence). CDR3 size: 14 residues. DNA for the CDR3: TGTGCCAGCAGCCAAGCAGACACCTATCAGCCCCAGCATTTT. Translated, it gives CASSQADTYQPQHF.

This clone was observed a handful of times. This sequence joins TRBV28 and TRBJ1-1; no clear D. Per germline, CDR1 MDHEN and CDR2 SYDVKM. Trimming took off 8 bases at V and 11 bases at J, with 15 bases between the two ends. The CDR3 runs to 11 residues. CDR3 sequence reads: CASEGGSGAFF. In nucleotides, the CDR3 is TGTGCCAGCGAAGGCGGGAGTGGGGCTTTCTTT.

V usage is TRBV2 and J usage is TRBJ2-7; 11 positions match TRBD2. The trim removed 7 bases at V and 2 bases at J, leaving 10 bases unmatched. The length of the CDR3 is 16 residues. CDR1 and CDR2 from the germline V gene are SNHLY and FYNNEI. In DNA form, the CDR3 reads TGTGCCAGCATCCGAACTAGCGGGAGTCTCACCTACGAGCAGTACTTC. As protein: CASIRTSGSLTYEQYF.

This clone showed up just a few times. The chain carries TRBV5-4 and TRBJ2-5; TRBD1 matches 11 bases. V dropped 3 bases and J dropped 4; count of bases not matched to a gene: 2. Per the germline V gene, CDR1 is SGHNT and CDR2 is YYREEE (reference sequence). This CDR3 spans 14 amino acids. The CDR3 loop is CASSWTGGGETQYF. The CDR3 DNA is TGTGCCAGCAGCTGGACAGGGGGCGGAGAGACCCAGTACTTC. Based on the CDR3 plus reference TRBV5-4 and TRBJ2-5, the full variable domain is ETGVTQSPTHLIKTRGQQVTLRCSSQSGHNTVSWYQQALGQGPQFIFQYYREEENGRGNFPPRFSGLQFPNYSSELNVNALELDDSALYLCASSWTGGGETQYFGPGTRLLVL.

This clone was observed once. The chain recombines TRBV7-6 with TRBJ2-1; the D gene is possibly TRBD2 (5 bases). V gave up 5 bases and J gave up 0 bases, with 11 bases separating them. The CDR3 contains 15 residues. The germline V gene encodes CDR1 SGHVS and CDR2 FNYEAQ. CDR3 sequence (DNA): TGTGCCAGCAGCGAAGAAGCGGTCTCCTACAATGAGCAGTTCTTC. It translates to CASSEEAVSYNEQFF.

The V call is TRBV3-1 (or the pseudogene TRBV3-2), the J call TRBJ1-6; 7 bases align to TRBD1. The J segment lost 10 bases and the V segment lost 3 bases, leaving 9 bases of the junction unmatched. The CDR3 sequence is 15 residues long. The V gene's germline CDR1 is LGHDT and CDR2 YNNKEL (reference sequence). The DNA for the CDR3 is TGTGCCAGCAGCCACAGGGGGTCTACAGAATCACCCCTCCACTTT. This translates into CASSHRGSTESPLHF.

This chain uses TRBV6-5 with TRBJ1-1; D gene unclear. Trimming cost V 9 bases and J 7 bases, with 18 bases left between them. The germline V gene encodes CDR1 MNHEY and CDR2 SVGAGI. The length of the CDR3 is 13 residues. The CDR3 spells CASHKSLRFEAFF. In DNA form, the CDR3 reads TGTGCCAGTCATAAAAGCCTCCGGTTTGAAGCTTTCTTT.

A few counts support this clone. V is TRBV2 and J is TRBJ2-4, with 7 positions matching TRBD1. The length of the CDR3 is 16 residues. The trim removed 3 bases at V and 3 bases at J, leaving 8 bases unmatched. The germline V gene has CDR1 SNHLY and CDR2 FYNNEI. The CDR3 region has the DNA TGTGCCAGCAGTGACCCACCGGGACAGCGCAAAAACATTCAGTACTTC. It specifies CASSDPPGQRKNIQYF.

CDR3 in DNA: TGTGCCAGCAGCGTAGGAACAGGGGGAAATCAGCCCCAGCATTTT. Translating it yields CASSVGTGGNQPQHF. The chain couples TRBV9 to TRBJ1-5; 8 nucleotides agree with TRBD1. The length of the CDR3 is 15 residues. Germline lookup yields CDR1 SGDLS and CDR2 YYNGEE. V was pared by 0 bases and J by 4 bases, with 3 bases of the junction left unmatched.

V gene TRBV4-1 combines with J gene TRBJ2-5; no clear D. The CDR3 runs to 16 residues. Germline V gene lookup returns CDR1 MGHRA and CDR2 YSYEKL. Trimming pared 0 bases from V and 2 bases from J, leaving 13 bases between. The CDR3: CASSQEIVNRQETQYF. In nucleotides, the CDR3 is TGCGCCAGCAGCCAAGAAATAGTAAACAGACAAGAGACCCAGTACTTC.

In this sample, this clone turned up a few times. The rearrangement links TRBV5-4 to TRBJ1-6; the D gene is possibly TRBD1 (6 bases). Trimming shortened V by 0 bases and J by 6 bases, and 10 bases separated the two germline ends. From germline, CDR1 is SGHNT and CDR2 YYREEE (reference sequence). The CDR3 totals 15 residues. The CDR3, as DNA: TGTGCCAGCAGCTTGGAGGGGGGGAGTAATTCACCCCTCCACTTT. Translation gives CASSLEGGSNSPLHF.

The rearrangement uses TRBV5-6 and TRBJ2-5; D is undetermined. The CDR3 runs 11 residues. V dropped 3 bases and J dropped 5 bases, with 5 bases sitting between them. Germline CDR1 is SGHDT and CDR2 is YYEEEE. Here the CDR3 reads CASSWSETQYF. CDR3 nucleotides: TGTGCCAGCAGCTGGAGTGAGACCCAGTACTTC.

The chain links TRBV30 to TRBJ1-5; the D gene is possibly TRBD1 (5 bases). Germline loops: CDR1 GTSNPN, CDR2 SVGIG (reference sequence). Trimming cost V 0 bases and J 7 bases, with 13 bases left between them. The CDR3 is 14 amino acids. DNA of the CDR3: TGTGCCTGGAGTGTAGGGCAGGGCGGCCAGCCCCAGCATTTT. Protein sequence: CAWSVGQGGQPQHF.

The chain employs TRBV5-1 and TRBJ2-5; maybe TRBD2 (5 bases). The V gene lost 6 bases and the J gene lost 5 bases, with 11 bases spanning the gap. The V gene's germline CDR1 is SGHRS and CDR2 YFSETQ. There are 12 residues in the CDR3. The CDR3, as DNA: TGCGCCAGCAATAGAGGGCGGGAGACCCAGTACTTC. Its translation is CASNRGRETQYF.

This clone occurred many times. The genes are TRBV9 and TRBJ2-3; the match to TRBD2 covers 10 bases. CDR3 length: 15 residues. V lost 1 base to trimming and J lost 5 bases; unmatched junction nucleotides: 4. Germline-derived CDR1 and CDR2 are SGDLS and YYNGEE. CDR3 sequence reads: CASSVSLAGVDTQYF. In DNA, the CDR3 is TGTGCCAGCAGCGTAAGCCTAGCGGGAGTAGATACGCAGTATTTT.

This rearrangement joins TRBV1 to TRBJ2-7; TRBD2, as called in the table, went unchecked against the DNA. TRBV1 constitutes a pseudogene. The CDR3 extends over 18 amino acids. The CDR3 DNA reads as TGCACCAGCAGCCAGGGGACTAGCTCCACCGAGGCCTCCTACGAGCAGTACTTC. Amino acid sequence: CTSSQGTSSTEASYEQYF.

Many counts were recorded for this clone. The V call is TRBV19, the J call TRBJ1-5, with a weak D call TRBD1 (6 bases). The V end was cut by 4 bases, the J end by 5 bases, with 18 bases between. CDR1 and CDR2 from the germline V gene are LNHDA and SQIVND (reference sequence). The CDR3 totals 16 residues. The CDR3: CASSTRQTGLYQPQHF. DNA of the CDR3: TGTGCCAGTAGTACCCGGCAGACAGGTCTTTATCAGCCCCAGCATTTT.

This clone was found once. The chain couples TRBV7-2 to TRBJ1-5; D is unclear. Trimming pared 5 bases from V and 1 base from J, leaving 9 bases between. Germline V gene data show CDR1 as SGHTA and CDR2 as FQGNSA. The CDR3 totals 14 residues. This chain's CDR3 is CASSPTRSNQPQHF. The CDR3 nucleotides read TGTGCCAGCAGCCCCACGAGGAGCAATCAGCCCCAGCATTTT.

The rearrangement uses TRBV25-1 and TRBJ2-2; no definite D call. V was shortened by 7 bases and J by 3 bases, with 12 bases between the two germline ends. CDR3 length equals 14 residues. CDR1 is MGHDK, CDR2 SYGVNS, per germline. In DNA, the CDR3 is TGTGCCAGCAACCGGCAGCGAGACACCGGGGAGCTGTTTTTT. Encoded protein: CASNRQRDTGELFF.

This chain's CDR3 is CASSSGLIGEQFF. Written as DNA, the CDR3 is TGTGCCAGCAGTTCGGGACTTATAGGTGAGCAGTTCTTC. The chain couples TRBV12-3 or TRBV12-4 to TRBJ2-1; tentatively, D is TRBD2 (6 bases). The length of the CDR3 is 13 residues. Deletions cut 4 bases from V and 9 bases from J, with 13 bases between.

The chain combines TRBV2 with TRBJ2-2; 7 nucleotides line up with TRBD1. CDR1 is SNHLY, CDR2 FYNNEI, per germline. The CDR3 is 15 residues long. The J segment lost 7 bases and the V segment lost 8 bases, leaving 13 bases of the junction unmatched. The CDR3 loop is CASGPTGAGGGELFF. The CDR3 DNA follows: TGTGCCAGCGGTCCTACAGGGGCCGGTGGCGGGGAGCTGTTTTTT.

This chain uses TRBV7-2 with TRBJ1-3; 8 nucleotides line up with TRBD1. CDR1 is SGHTA, CDR2 FQGNSA, per germline. V dropped 4 bases and J dropped 4; count of bases not matched to a gene: 6. The length of the CDR3 is 15 residues. Written as DNA, the CDR3 is TGTGCCAGCAGCTCAGTGACAGGGGTCGGAAACACCATATATTTT. Amino acids: CASSSVTGVGNTIYF.